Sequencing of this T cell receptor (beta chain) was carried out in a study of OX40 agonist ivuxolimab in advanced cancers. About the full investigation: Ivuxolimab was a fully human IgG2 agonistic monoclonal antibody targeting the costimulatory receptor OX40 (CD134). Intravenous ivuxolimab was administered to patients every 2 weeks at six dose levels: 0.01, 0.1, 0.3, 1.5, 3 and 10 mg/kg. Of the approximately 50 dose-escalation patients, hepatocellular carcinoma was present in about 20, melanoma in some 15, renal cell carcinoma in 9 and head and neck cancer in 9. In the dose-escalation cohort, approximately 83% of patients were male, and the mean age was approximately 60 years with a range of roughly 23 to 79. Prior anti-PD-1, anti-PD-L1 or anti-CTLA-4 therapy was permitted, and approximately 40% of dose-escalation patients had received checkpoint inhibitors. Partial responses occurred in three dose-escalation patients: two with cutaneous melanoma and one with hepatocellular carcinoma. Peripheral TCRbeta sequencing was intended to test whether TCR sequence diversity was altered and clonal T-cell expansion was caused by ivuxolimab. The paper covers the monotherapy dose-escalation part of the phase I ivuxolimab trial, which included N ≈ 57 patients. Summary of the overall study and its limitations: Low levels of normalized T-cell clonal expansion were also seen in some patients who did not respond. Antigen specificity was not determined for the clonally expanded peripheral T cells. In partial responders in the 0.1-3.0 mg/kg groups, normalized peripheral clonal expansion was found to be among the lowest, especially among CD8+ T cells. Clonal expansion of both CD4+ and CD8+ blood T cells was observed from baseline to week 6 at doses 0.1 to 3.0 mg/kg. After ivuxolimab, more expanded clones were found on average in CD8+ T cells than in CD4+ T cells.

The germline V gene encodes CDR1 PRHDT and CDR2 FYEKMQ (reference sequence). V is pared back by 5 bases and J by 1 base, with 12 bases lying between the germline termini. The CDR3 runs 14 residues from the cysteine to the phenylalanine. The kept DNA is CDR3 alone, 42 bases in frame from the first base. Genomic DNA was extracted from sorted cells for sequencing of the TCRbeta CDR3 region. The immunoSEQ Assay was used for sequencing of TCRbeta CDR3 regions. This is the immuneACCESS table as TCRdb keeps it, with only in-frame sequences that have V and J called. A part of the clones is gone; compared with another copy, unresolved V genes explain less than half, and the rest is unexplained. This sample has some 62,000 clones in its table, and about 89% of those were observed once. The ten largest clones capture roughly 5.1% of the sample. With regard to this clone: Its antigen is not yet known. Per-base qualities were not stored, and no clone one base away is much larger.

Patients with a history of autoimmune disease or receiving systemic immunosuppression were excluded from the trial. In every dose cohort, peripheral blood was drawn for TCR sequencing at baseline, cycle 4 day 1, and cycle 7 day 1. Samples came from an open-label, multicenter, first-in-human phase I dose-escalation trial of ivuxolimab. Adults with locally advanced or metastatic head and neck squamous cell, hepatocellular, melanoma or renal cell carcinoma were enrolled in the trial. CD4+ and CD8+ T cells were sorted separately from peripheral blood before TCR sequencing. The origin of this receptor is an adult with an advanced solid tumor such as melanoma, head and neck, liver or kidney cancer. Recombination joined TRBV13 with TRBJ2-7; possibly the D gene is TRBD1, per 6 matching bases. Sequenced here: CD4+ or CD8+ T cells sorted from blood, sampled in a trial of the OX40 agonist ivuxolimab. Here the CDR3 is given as CASSQTGTSYEQYF. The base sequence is TGTGCCAGCAGCCAGACAGGTACTTCCTACGAGCAGTACTTC.